Listed below are T cell receptor beta chains from one sample, sequenced in a study of neoadjuvant anti-PD-1 for oral cavity cancer. The repertoire was sequenced with immunoSEQ multiplex PCR; TCRdb's copy has only in-frame clones and lacks some. The sample holds about 9,200 clones, about 64% seen once. The sequencing here drew on tumor tissue, taken after nivolumab (anti-PD-1) treatment. These receptors came from a person aged 40-85 years with oral cavity squamous cell carcinoma. Each CDR3 is given without its conserved first and last residue. Clone size is shown for a subset of rows, as once, few, many or a class of expanded clone.

v_gene: TRBV15; abundance: NA; CDR3aa: ATSWGSQETQY
v_gene: TRBV5-1; abundance: NA; CDR3aa: ASTSWTGKETQY
v_gene: TRBV6-5; abundance: NA; CDR3aa: ASRGQGDTGELF
v_gene: TRBV13; abundance: few; CDR3aa: ASSLPLSPLH
v_gene: TRBV9; abundance: NA; CDR3aa: ARSVGGRGGDEQF
v_gene: TRBV7-9; abundance: NA; CDR3aa: ASSPQTGMNTEAF
v_gene: TRBV10-2; abundance: NA; CDR3aa: ASSELQGTTGEQY
v_gene: TRBV5-8; abundance: NA; CDR3aa: ASSLAPAKQY
v_gene: TRBV7-2; abundance: NA; CDR3aa: ASSLSRARPYNEQF
v_gene: TRBV7-7; abundance: few; CDR3aa: ASSLEGQGVETQY
v_gene: TRBV6-5; abundance: NA; CDR3aa: ASSYGGAGANVLT
v_gene: TRBV27; abundance: NA; CDR3aa: ASSFYSSDEQF
v_gene: TRBV6-6; abundance: NA; CDR3aa: ASNWGDTQY
v_gene: TRBV5-1; abundance: NA; CDR3aa: ASSPRTSGGVYNEQF
v_gene: TRBV5-6; abundance: NA; CDR3aa: ASSFGTGTGYDEQY
v_gene: TRBV4-1; abundance: few; CDR3aa: ASSQVASGGEIEADTQY
v_gene: TRBV5-8; abundance: NA; CDR3aa: ASSFGLAGGSYEQY
v_gene: TRBV6-6; abundance: NA; CDR3aa: ASADRVETQY
v_gene: TRBV6-5; abundance: NA; CDR3aa: ASRLAGVGTGELF
v_gene: TRBV6-5; abundance: NA; CDR3aa: ASSSGGLVGNTIY